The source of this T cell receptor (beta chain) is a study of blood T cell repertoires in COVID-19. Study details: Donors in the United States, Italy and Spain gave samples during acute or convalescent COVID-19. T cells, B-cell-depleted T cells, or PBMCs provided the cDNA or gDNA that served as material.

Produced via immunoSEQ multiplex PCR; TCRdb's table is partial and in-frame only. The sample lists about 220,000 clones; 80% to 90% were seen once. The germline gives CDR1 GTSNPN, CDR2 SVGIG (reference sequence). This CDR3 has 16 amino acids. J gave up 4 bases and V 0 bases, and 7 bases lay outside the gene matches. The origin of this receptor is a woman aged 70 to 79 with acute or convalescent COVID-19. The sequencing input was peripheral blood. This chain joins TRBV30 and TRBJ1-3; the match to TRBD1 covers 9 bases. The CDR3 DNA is TGTGCCTGGAGTGTACATTCGACAGGGGGAGGAAACACCATATATTTT. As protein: CAWSVHSTGGGNTIYF.